There are many counts of the clone carrying this TCR beta chain. Antigen specificity is unknown. This CDR3 comprises 14 residues. V was clipped by 3 bases and J by 2 bases, with 8 bases between them. Germline V gene data show CDR1 as LNHDA and CDR2 as SQIVND (reference sequence). This sample stems from a study of shared clonotypes between healthy human individuals. Study as a whole: Aged between 18 and 49, the donors were a couple of women and three men. There were three CD4 naive, three CD4 memory, two CD8 naive and one CD8 memory plates per donor.

Notes on the study in general: Shared across several donors were approximately 5% of the naive CD4 clonotypes.

Assay used: immunoSEQ multiplex PCR; TCRdb lists only in-frame clones, some missing. The sample lists over a million clones; 60% to 80% were seen once. V gene TRBV19 combines with J gene TRBJ1-5; D call uncertain. The receptor was derived from a man younger than 35 in good health. Sequencing was performed on memory CD4+ T cells sorted from blood. Specified subset: CD45RA-negative fraction. The CDR3 coding sequence is TGTGCCAGTAGTATTTTGGGAGGCAATCAGCCCCAGCATTTT. Its translation is CASSILGGNQPQHF.